This T cell receptor (beta chain) was recorded in a study of cytomegalovirus exposure and HLA in healthy donors. The study, taken as a whole, reports: Cytomegalovirus status was reportedly diagnosed by the classifier with high specificity and sensitivity. The presence/absence work took it that sequencing depth was about the same across donors. V- and J-gene trimming of TCR beta was linked (in a later analysis) to a missense DCLRE1C variant. The study had only CMV serostatus as immune exposure information.

With regard to this clone: Its target is not known.

The PCR ran on 60 Vbeta and 13 Jbeta primers. Sequenced by immunoSEQ multiplex PCR; TCRdb stores in-frame clones only, minus some. Here the sample table reports approximately 100,000 clones. Germline values: CDR1 SGHRS, CDR2 YFSETQ. V gave up 3 bases and J gave up 3 bases; unmatched junction bases: 3. This CDR3 comprises 15 residues. Input material: PBMCs. This chain uses TRBV5-1 with TRBJ2-2; the match to TRBD1 covers 9 bases. The receptor's source is a middle-aged man in good health and CMV-seronegative. CDR3 sequence: CASSWGDRDTGELFF. CDR3 in DNA: TGCGCCAGCAGCTGGGGGGACAGGGACACCGGGGAGCTGTTTTTT.